This T cell receptor beta chain was identified in a study of blood T cell repertoires in COVID-19. Across the whole study: PBMCs, B-cell-depleted T cells, or T cells provided the cDNA or gDNA that made up the material.

CDR3 length: 13 amino acids. Trimming removed 2 bases from V and 1 base from J, with 6 bases in between. Germline-derived CDR1 and CDR2 are SGHRS and YFSETQ. Using immunoSEQ multiplex PCR, the repertoire was profiled, and TCRdb retains in-frame clones only, with some absent. This sample yields 95,000 to 100,000 clones, of which roughly 80% are seen a single time; about 10% belongs to the top ten. V and J are TRBV5-1 and TRBJ1-1; D perhaps matches TRBD1 (5 bases). This clonotype originated in a woman older than 75 with acute or convalescent COVID-19. Sequencing was done on a sample of peripheral blood. The CDR3 region is CASSFDRNTEAFF. The CDR3 DNA follows: TGCGCCAGCAGCTTCGACAGGAACACTGAAGCTTTCTTT.